The clone carrying this T cell receptor beta chain was seen just once. These data come from a study of blood T cell repertoires in COVID-19. Study as a whole: The United States, Italy and Spain provided the acute and convalescent COVID-19 samples. Sample material is recorded as cDNA or gDNA derived from T cells, B-cell-depleted T cells, or PBMCs.

Methods used by the authors: Counts of nucleated cells, estimated from reference gene primer amplification, were obtained. Clones were sequenced by immunoSEQ multiplex PCR, and TCRdb holds only the in-frame ones, with some missing. Clonal size and the V and J genes are those of that table, whereas D and trimming came from the DNA. The repertoire holds about 280,000 clones, with about 89% as singletons. The CDR3 has 13 residues. Germline V CDR1 and CDR2: MNHEY, SVGAGI. Trimming shortened V by 5 bases and J by 7 bases, and 11 bases separated the two germline ends. The source is a man aged 40-50 years with acute or convalescent COVID-19. Sequencing input: peripheral blood. The chain joins TRBV6-5 to TRBJ2-2, with a weak D call TRBD2 (5 bases). The CDR3 DNA is TGTGCCAGCAGTCTTGCCGGGATCGGGGAGCTGTTTTTT. Translation gives CASSLAGIGELFF.